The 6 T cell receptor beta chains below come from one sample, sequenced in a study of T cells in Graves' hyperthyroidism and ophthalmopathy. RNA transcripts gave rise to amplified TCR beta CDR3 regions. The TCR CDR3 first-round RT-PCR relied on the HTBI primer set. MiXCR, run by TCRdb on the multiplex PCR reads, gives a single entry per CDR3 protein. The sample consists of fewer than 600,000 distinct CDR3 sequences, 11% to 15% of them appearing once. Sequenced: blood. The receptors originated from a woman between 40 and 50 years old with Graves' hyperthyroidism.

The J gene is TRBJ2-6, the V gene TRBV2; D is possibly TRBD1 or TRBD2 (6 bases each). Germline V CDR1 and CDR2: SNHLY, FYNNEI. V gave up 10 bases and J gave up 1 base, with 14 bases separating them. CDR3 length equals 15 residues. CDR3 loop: CATKGGASGANVLTF. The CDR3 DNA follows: TGTGCCACAAAGGGGGGAGCGTCTGGGGCCAACGTCCTGACTTTC.

CDR3 bases: TGTGCCTGGAGTGAGTCTACTCGAGGCTCGTACTTC. Translation: CAWSESTRGSYF. The chain employs TRBV30 and TRBJ2-5, with unresolved D. V was clipped by 1 base and J by 13 bases, with 16 bases between them. The CDR3 loop spans 12 amino acids. Germline CDR1 is GTSNPN and CDR2 is SVGIG (reference sequence). The full variable domain, with the rest looked up from reference TRBV30 and TRBJ2-5, is SQTIHQWPATLVQPVGSPLSLECTVEGTSNPNLYWYRQAAGRGLQLLFYSVGIGQISSEVPQNLSASRPQDRQFILSSKKLLLSDSGFYLCAWSESTRGSYFGPGTRLLVL.

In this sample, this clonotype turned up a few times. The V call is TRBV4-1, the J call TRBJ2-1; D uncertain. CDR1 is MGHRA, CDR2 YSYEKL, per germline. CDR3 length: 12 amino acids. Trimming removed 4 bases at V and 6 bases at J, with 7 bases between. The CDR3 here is CASSPERNEQFF. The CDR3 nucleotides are TGCGCCAGCAGCCCCGAACGCAATGAGCAGTTCTTC.

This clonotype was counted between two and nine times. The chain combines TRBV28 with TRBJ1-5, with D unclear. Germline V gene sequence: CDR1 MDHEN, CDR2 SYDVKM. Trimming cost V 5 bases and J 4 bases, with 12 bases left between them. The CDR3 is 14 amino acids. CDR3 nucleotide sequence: TGTGCCAGCAGTCCTGTGCGGGATAATCAGCCCCAGCATTTT. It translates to CASSPVRDNQPQHF. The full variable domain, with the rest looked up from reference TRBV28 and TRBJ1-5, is DVKVTQSSRYLVKRTGEKVFLECVQDMDHENMFWYRQDPGLGLRLIYFSYDVKMKEKGDIPEGYSVSREKKERFSLILESASTNQTSMYLCASSPVRDNQPQHFGDGTRLSIL.

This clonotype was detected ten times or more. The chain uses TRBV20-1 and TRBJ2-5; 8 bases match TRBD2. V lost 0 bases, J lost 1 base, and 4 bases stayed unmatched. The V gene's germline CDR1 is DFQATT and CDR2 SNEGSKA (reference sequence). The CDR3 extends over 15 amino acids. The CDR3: CSARDLGLVQETQYF. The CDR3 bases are TGCAGTGCTAGAGATCTGGGACTAGTCCAAGAGACCCAGTACTTC.

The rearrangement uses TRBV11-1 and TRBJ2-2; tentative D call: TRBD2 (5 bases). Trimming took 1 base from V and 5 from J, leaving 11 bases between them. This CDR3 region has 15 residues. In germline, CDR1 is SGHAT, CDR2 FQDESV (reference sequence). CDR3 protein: CASSLVGAETGELFF. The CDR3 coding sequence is TGTGCCAGCAGCTTAGTGGGAGCGGAGACCGGGGAGCTGTTTTTT.